The 22 T cell receptor beta chains below were found in one sample sequenced in a study of blood T cell repertoires in COVID-19. The table came from immunoSEQ multiplex PCR; TCRdb's copy has only in-frame clones and leaves some out. The repertoire holds 150,000 to 170,000 clones, with about 88% as singletons. The source material was PBMCs or T cells enriched from blood (not recorded which). The origin of the receptors is a man aged 50-60 years who had recovered from COVID-19.

The rearrangement uses TRBV2 and TRBJ1-1, with a possible D match to TRBD1 (6 bases). Trimming took 2 bases from V and 5 from J, leaving 15 bases between them. This CDR3 has 15 residues. Germline values: CDR1 SNHLY, CDR2 FYNNEI. CDR3 sequence (DNA): TGTGCCAGCAGTGAATTGGGCCAGGGGCAGACTGAAGCTTTCTTT. Translation: CASSELGQGQTEAFF.

V is TRBV6-4 and J is TRBJ1-5; D is possibly TRBD1 (5 bases). This CDR3 contains 14 residues. The ends were cut back, 6 bases at V and 7 bases at J, with 16 bases in the middle. CDR1 MRHNA and CDR2 SNTAGT come from the germline V gene. The CDR3 loop reads CASREIQENQPQHF. The CDR3 DNA reads TGTGCCAGCAGGGAGATACAGGAAAACCAGCCCCAGCATTTT.

The rearrangement links TRBV19 to TRBJ2-1, with 9 bases matching TRBD1. The germline V gene encodes CDR1 LNHDA and CDR2 SQIVND (reference sequence). The V and J ends lost 6 bases and 2 bases, in that order; junction bases with no gene match: 5. CDR3 length equals 15 residues. CDR3 sequence (DNA): TGTGCCAGTAGATTAGGGGACAGGGCCTACAATGAGCAGTTCTTC. Encoded protein: CASRLGDRAYNEQFF.

The J gene is TRBJ1-6, the V gene TRBV5-4, with TRBD1 matching 8 bases. This CDR3 comprises 15 residues. J lost 10 bases, V lost 5 bases, and 11 bases had no gene match. Germline CDR1 is SGHNT and CDR2 is YYREEE (reference sequence). The CDR3 protein is CASRQGQGGRSPLHF. As DNA, the CDR3 is TGTGCCAGCAGACAAGGACAGGGTGGAAGGTCACCCCTCCACTTT.

The V call is TRBV18, the J call TRBJ1-6; TRBD1 aligns across 7 bases. V shed 2 bases, J shed 2 bases, and the junction held 6 bases outside the gene matches. Germline V gives CDR1 KGHSH, CDR2 LQKENI. This CDR3 is built from 17 residues. In nucleotides, the CDR3 is TGTGCCAGCTCACCAAACAGGGGAAGGGCCTATAATTCACCCCTCCACTTT. Its protein is CASSPNRGRAYNSPLHF.

There are many counts of this clone. V is TRBV9 and J is TRBJ2-2; D may be TRBD2 (7 bases). The CDR3 is made up of 16 amino acids. Trimming removed 3 bases at V and 5 bases at J, with 17 bases between. CDR1 and CDR2 from the germline V gene are SGDLS and YYNGEE. The CDR3 DNA sequence: TGTGCCAGCAGCGCCCCGGGGGGCCTTGAGACCGGGGAGCTGTTTTTT. This sequence encodes CASSAPGGLETGELFF.

The V gene is TRBV30, the J gene TRBJ1-2; 8 bases align to TRBD1. The CDR3 has 13 amino acids. The germline V gene has CDR1 GTSNPN and CDR2 SVGIG (reference sequence). V dropped 6 bases and J dropped 4; count of bases not matched to a gene: 7. The CDR3 loop reads CACSTGEGYGYTF. Here the CDR3 DNA reads TGTGCCTGCTCGACAGGGGAAGGCTATGGCTACACCTTC.

The V and J genes are TRBV5-1 and TRBJ1-2; D is unresolved. Germline assignment: CDR1 SGHRS and CDR2 YFSETQ. V was shortened by 4 bases and J by 5 bases, with 9 bases between the two germline ends. The CDR3 covers 12 residues. The DNA for the CDR3 is TGCGCCAGCAGCGTAACGGGATATGGCTACACCTTC. Protein sequence: CASSVTGYGYTF.

The chain combines TRBV5-4 with TRBJ1-2; D perhaps matches TRBD1 (6 bases). The germline CDR1 and CDR2 sequences are SGHNT and YYREEE (reference sequence). V was clipped by 1 base and J by 7 bases, with 20 bases between them. The CDR3 is 16 residues long. CDR3 residues: CASSLSLRGAFGGYTF. The CDR3 DNA sequence: TGTGCCAGCAGCTTGTCTCTGCGGGGGGCGTTTGGTGGCTACACCTTC. The whole variable domain, filled in from reference TRBV5-4 and TRBJ1-2, reads ETGVTQSPTHLIKTRGQQVTLRCSSQSGHNTVSWYQQALGQGPQFIFQYYREEENGRGNFPPRFSGLQFPNYSSELNVNALELDDSALYLCASSLSLRGAFGGYTFGSGTRLTVV.

The chain is built from TRBV18 and TRBJ1-4; TRBD1 agrees at 7 bases. CDR1 KGHSH and CDR2 LQKENI come from the germline V gene. The CDR3 consists of 14 residues. V shed 3 bases and J 8 bases; nucleotides not matched to a gene: 6. The CDR3 protein is CASSPTGRTEKLFF. The CDR3 DNA is TGTGCCAGCTCACCGACAGGGAGAACGGAAAAACTGTTTTTT.

The CDR3 coding sequence is TGCAGCGTACGGACTGGGAGCTCCTATAATTCACCCCTCCACTTT. Protein sequence: CSVRTGSSYNSPLHF. This chain links TRBV29-1 with TRBJ1-6; D ambiguous. The CDR3 totals 15 residues. V dropped 6 bases and J dropped 0 bases, with 12 bases sitting between them. Germline CDR1 is SQVTM and CDR2 is ANQGSEA.

V gene TRBV6-2 or TRBV6-3 combines with J gene TRBJ1-5, with D perhaps matching TRBD1 (5 bases). The CDR3 contains 14 residues. The ends were cut back, 7 bases at V and 7 bases at J, with 17 bases in the middle. Per germline, CDR1 MNHEY and CDR2 SVGEGT. The CDR3 nucleotides are TGTGCCAGCACCCCGGGGGGAATCGGACAGCCCCAGCATTTT. Encoded protein: CASTPGGIGQPQHF.

The chain uses TRBV4-1 and TRBJ1-5; 7 nucleotides align to TRBD1. CDR3 size: 14 residues. Germline V gives CDR1 MGHRA, CDR2 YSYEKL. V shed 4 bases, J shed 6 bases, and the junction held 6 bases outside the gene matches. CDR3 in amino acids: CASSLQGVGQPQHF. The CDR3 nucleotides read TGCGCCAGCAGCCTCCAGGGGGTTGGTCAGCCCCAGCATTTT.

The chain links TRBV7-3 to TRBJ1-2; 7 nucleotides line up with TRBD1. The CDR3 runs to 18 residues. Trimming took 1 base from V and 6 from J; bases not matched to a gene: 17. Germline-derived CDR1 and CDR2 are SGHTA and FQGTGA. CDR3 coding DNA: TGTGCCAGCAGCTTAAACCCAGCAGGGGGAGGCTTTCGCGATGGCTACACCTTC. It yields the protein CASSLNPAGGGFRDGYTF.

This clone showed up just once. The chain uses TRBV7-2 and TRBJ1-6, with 11 bases fitting TRBD1. The V segment lost 3 bases and the J segment 9 bases; nucleotides outside the gene matches: 7. Germline V gene sequence: CDR1 SGHTA, CDR2 FQGNSA. This CDR3 has 16 residues. Here the CDR3 reads CASSFKRTGGSSPLHF. CDR3 sequence (DNA): TGTGCCAGCAGCTTCAAAAGGACAGGGGGCAGTTCACCCCTCCACTTT.

This clone was seen once. The CDR3 loop is CASSRWLAGASNEQFF. CDR3 nucleotide sequence: TGTGCCAGCAGCCGTTGGTTAGCGGGGGCGAGTAATGAGCAGTTCTTC. The chain couples TRBV7-9 to TRBJ2-1; 9 bases align to TRBD2. The CDR3 is 16 amino acids. CDR1 and CDR2 from the germline V gene are SEHNR and FQNEAQ (reference sequence). Trimming at V came to 5 bases and at J to 7 bases, leaving 12 bases not matched to a gene.

This clone was found once. This rearrangement joins TRBV15 to TRBJ2-2; D not resolved. The V gene's germline CDR1 is LNHNV and CDR2 YYDKDF (reference sequence). The V end was cut by 5 bases, the J end by 6 bases, with 10 bases between. This CDR3 has 13 amino acids. CDR3 nucleotide sequence: TGTGCCACCAGCTCCCGGCGGTCCGGGGAGCTGTTTTTT. As protein: CATSSRRSGELFF.

The chain uses TRBV5-4 and TRBJ1-2; D may be TRBD1 (6 bases). Trimming took 4 bases from V and 0 from J, leaving 13 bases between them. CDR1 is SGHNT, CDR2 YYREEE, per germline (reference sequence). The CDR3 consists of 15 residues. The CDR3 sequence is CASSQGTFSNYGYTF. The CDR3 bases are TGTGCCAGCAGCCAGGGGACATTCTCTAACTATGGCTACACCTTC.

This chain joins TRBV3-1 (or the pseudogene TRBV3-2) and TRBJ1-2, with D possibly being TRBD1 (6 bases). Germline assignment: CDR1 LGHDT and CDR2 YNNKEL (reference sequence). Trimming stripped 3 bases from V and 1 base from J, with 12 bases between. CDR3 length: 15 residues. Here the CDR3 DNA reads TGTGCCAGCAGCCATTTAAGGGGGGGTAACTATGGCTACACCTTC. Encoded protein: CASSHLRGGNYGYTF.

The chain couples TRBV7-2 to TRBJ2-7; 12 positions agree with TRBD2. The V and J ends lost 8 bases and 4 bases, in that order; junction bases with no gene match: 9. Germline CDR1 is SGHTA and CDR2 is FQGNSA. This CDR3 is built from 15 residues. For the CDR3, the DNA is TGTGCCAGCTCCACCTGGACTAGCGGGGTTTACGAGCAGTACTTC. It translates to CASSTWTSGVYEQYF.

The chain couples TRBV7-9 to TRBJ2-1, with D possibly matching TRBD1 (6 bases). Germline CDR1 reads SEHNR; CDR2 reads FQNEAQ (reference sequence). CDR3 length: 15 amino acids. Trimming removed 0 bases at V and 5 bases at J, with 11 bases between. The CDR3 nucleotides are TGTGCCAGCAGCTTAGCTCAGGACAGAAACAATGAGCAGTTCTTC. This translates into CASSLAQDRNNEQFF.

J is TRBJ2-7 and V is TRBV27, with D possibly matching TRBD2 (6 bases). V shed 5 bases and J shed 7 bases, with 24 bases lying between them. Germline V gene lookup returns CDR1 MNHEY and CDR2 SMNVEV (reference sequence). The CDR3 sequence is 16 residues long. This chain's CDR3 is CASSPRFSSGLGEQYF. CDR3 DNA sequence: TGTGCCAGCAGTCCCCGGTTCAGTAGCGGCCTCGGTGAGCAGTACTTC.